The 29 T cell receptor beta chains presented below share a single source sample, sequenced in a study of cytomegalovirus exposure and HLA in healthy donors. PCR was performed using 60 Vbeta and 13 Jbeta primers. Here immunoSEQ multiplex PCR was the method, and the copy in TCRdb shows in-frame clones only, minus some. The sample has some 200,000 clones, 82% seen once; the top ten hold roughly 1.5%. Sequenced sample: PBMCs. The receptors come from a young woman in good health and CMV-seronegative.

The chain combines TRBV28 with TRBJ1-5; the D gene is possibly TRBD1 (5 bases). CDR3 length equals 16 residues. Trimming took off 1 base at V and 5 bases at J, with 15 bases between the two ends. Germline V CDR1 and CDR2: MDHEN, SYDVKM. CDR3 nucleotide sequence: TGTGCCAGCAGTTTATCGTTGCAGGGCCTAGATCAGCCCCAGCATTTT. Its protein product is CASSLSLQGLDQPQHF.

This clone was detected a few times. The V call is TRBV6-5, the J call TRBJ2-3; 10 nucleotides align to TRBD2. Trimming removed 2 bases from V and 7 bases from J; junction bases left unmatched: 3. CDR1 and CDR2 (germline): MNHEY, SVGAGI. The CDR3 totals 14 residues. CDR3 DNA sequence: TGTGCCAGCAGTTACGGACTAGCGGCTTATACGCAGTATTTT. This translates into CASSYGLAAYTQYF.

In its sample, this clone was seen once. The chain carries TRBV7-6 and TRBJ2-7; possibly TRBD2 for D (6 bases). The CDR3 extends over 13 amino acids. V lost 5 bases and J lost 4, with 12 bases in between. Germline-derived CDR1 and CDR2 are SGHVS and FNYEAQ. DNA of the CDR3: TGTGCCAGCAGCATAATGGGAGGTTACGAGCAGTACTTC. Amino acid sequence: CASSIMGGYEQYF. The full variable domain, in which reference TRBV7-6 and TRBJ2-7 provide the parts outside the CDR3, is GAGVSQSPRYKVTKRGQDVALRCDPISGHVSLYWYRQALGQGPEFLTYFNYEAQQDKSGLPNDRFSAERPEGSISTLTIQRTEQRDSAMYRCASSIMGGYEQYFGPGTRLTVT.

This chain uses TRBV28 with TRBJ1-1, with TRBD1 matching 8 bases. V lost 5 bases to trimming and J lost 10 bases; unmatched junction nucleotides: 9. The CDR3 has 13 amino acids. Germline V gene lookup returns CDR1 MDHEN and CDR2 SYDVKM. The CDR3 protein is CASSPQDRVAAFF. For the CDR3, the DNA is TGTGCCAGCAGTCCTCAGGACAGGGTGGCAGCTTTCTTT. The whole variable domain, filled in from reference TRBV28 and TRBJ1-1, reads DVKVTQSSRYLVKRTGEKVFLECVQDMDHENMFWYRQDPGLGLRLIYFSYDVKMKEKGDIPEGYSVSREKKERFSLILESASTNQTSMYLCASSPQDRVAAFFGQGTRLTVV.

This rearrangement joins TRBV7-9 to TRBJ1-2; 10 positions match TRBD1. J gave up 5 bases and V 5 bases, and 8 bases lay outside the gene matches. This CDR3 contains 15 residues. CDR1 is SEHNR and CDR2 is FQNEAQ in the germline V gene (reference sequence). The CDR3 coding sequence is TGTGCCAGCAGCACCCGCCCGGGACAGGGGTATGGCTACACCTTC. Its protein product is CASSTRPGQGYGYTF.

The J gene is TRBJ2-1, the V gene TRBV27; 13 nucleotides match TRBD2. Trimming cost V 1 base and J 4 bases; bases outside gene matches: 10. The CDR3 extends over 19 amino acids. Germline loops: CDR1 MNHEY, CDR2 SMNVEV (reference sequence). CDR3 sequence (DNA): TGTGCCAGCAGTTTATTCCCCCCCGGACTAGCGGGGGTTTACAATGAGCAGTTCTTC. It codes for CASSLFPPGLAGVYNEQFF.

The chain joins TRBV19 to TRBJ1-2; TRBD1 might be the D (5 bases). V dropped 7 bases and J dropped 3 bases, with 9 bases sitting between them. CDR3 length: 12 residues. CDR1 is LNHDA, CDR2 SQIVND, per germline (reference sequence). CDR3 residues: CASNVQDYGYTF. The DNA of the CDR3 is TGTGCCAGTAACGTACAGGACTATGGCTACACCTTC.

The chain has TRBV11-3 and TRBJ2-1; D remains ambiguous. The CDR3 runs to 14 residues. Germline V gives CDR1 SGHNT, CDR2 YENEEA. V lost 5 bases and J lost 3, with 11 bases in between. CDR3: CASSARDIYNEQFF. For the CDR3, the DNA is TGTGCCAGCAGCGCCCGAGATATCTACAATGAGCAGTTCTTC.

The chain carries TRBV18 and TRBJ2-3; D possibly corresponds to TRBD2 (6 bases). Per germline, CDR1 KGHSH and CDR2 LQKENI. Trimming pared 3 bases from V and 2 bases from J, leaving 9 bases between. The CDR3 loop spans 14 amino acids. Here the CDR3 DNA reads TGTGCCAGCTCACCGGCGGGGAACACAGATACGCAGTATTTT. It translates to CASSPAGNTDTQYF. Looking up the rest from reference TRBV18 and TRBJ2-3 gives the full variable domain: NAGVMQNPRHLVRRRGQEARLRCSPMKGHSHVYWYRQLPEEGLKFMVYLQKENIIDESGMPKERFSAEFPKEGPSILRIQQVVRGDSAAYFCASSPAGNTDTQYFGPGTRLTVL.

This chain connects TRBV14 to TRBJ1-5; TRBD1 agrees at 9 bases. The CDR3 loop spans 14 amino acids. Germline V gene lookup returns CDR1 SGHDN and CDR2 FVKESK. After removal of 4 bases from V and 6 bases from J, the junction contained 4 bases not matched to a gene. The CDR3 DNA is TGTGCCAGCAGCCCCGGGACAGGGACTCAGCCCCAGCATTTT. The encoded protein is CASSPGTGTQPQHF.

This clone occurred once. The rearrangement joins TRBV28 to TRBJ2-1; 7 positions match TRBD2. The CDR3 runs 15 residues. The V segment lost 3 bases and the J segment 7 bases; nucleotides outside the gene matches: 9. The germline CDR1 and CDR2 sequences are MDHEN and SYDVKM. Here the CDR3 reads CASSFLEGGLNEQFF. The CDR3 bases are TGTGCCAGCAGTTTTTTAGAGGGAGGGCTTAATGAGCAGTTCTTC. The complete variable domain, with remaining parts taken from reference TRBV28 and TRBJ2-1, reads DVKVTQSSRYLVKRTGEKVFLECVQDMDHENMFWYRQDPGLGLRLIYFSYDVKMKEKGDIPEGYSVSREKKERFSLILESASTNQTSMYLCASSFLEGGLNEQFFGPGTRLTVL.

CDR3 coding DNA: TGTGCCAGCAGCCAAGATCACGCTAGCGGGAGCGACGGGGAGCTGTTTTTT. It codes for CASSQDHASGSDGELFF. The rearrangement links TRBV4-2 to TRBJ2-2; 10 nucleotides agree with TRBD2. The CDR3 runs to 17 residues. Germline V gene lookup returns CDR1 LGHNA and CDR2 YNFKEQ. With V trimmed by 0 bases and J by 7 bases, 8 bases remained unmatched.

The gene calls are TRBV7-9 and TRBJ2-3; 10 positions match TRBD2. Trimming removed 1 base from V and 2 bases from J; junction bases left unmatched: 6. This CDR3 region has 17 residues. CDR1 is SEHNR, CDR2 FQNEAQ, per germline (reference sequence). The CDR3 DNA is TGTGCCAGCAGCTTAGGTGGACTAGCGGAAATCACAGATACGCAGTATTTT. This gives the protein CASSLGGLAEITDTQYF.

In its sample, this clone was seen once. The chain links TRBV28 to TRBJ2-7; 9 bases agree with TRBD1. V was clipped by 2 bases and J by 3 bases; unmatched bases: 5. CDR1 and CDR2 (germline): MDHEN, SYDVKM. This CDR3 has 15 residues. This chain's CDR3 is CASSLEGQGSYEQYF. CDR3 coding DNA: TGTGCCAGCAGTTTAGAAGGACAGGGGAGCTACGAGCAGTACTTC.

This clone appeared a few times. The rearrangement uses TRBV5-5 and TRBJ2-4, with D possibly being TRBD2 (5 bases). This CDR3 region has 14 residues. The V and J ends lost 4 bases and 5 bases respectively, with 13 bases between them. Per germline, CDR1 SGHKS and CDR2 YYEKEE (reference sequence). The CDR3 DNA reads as TGTGCCAGCAGCGTATGGACTGGCGAAAACATTCAGTACTTC. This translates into CASSVWTGENIQYF.

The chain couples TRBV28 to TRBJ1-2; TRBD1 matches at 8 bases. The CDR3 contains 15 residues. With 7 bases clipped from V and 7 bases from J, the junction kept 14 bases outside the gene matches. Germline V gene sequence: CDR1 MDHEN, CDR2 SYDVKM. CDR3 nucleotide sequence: TGTGCCAGCAACCCAACAGGGGGGACCGGGGCTGGCTACACCTTC. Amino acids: CASNPTGGTGAGYTF.

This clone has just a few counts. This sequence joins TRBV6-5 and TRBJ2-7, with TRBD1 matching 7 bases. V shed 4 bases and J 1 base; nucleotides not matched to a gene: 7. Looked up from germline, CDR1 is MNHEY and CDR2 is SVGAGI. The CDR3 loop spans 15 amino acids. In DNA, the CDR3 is TGTGCCAGCAGTTCAGGCCAGGGGGTTTCCTACGAGCAGTACTTC. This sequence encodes CASSSGQGVSYEQYF.

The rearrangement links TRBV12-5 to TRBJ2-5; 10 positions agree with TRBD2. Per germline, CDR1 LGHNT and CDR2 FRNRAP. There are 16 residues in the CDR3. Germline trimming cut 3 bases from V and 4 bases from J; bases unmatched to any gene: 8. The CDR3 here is CASGFFLAGAGETQYF. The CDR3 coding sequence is TGTGCTAGTGGTTTCTTCCTAGCGGGAGCTGGAGAGACCCAGTACTTC.

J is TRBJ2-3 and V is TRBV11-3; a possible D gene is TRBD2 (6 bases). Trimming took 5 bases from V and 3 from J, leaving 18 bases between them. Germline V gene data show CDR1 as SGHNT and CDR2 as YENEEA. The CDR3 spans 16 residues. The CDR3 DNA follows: TGTGCCAGCAGCCCTTACCCTAGGACTATTACAGATACGCAGTATTTT. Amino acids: CASSPYPRTITDTQYF.

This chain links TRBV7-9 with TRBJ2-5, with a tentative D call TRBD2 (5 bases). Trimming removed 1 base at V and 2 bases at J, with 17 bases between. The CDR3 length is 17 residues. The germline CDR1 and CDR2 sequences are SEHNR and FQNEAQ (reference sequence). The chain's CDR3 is CASSLEGWAGLQETQYF. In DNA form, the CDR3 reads TGTGCCAGCAGCTTAGAGGGCTGGGCGGGCCTGCAAGAGACCCAGTACTTC.

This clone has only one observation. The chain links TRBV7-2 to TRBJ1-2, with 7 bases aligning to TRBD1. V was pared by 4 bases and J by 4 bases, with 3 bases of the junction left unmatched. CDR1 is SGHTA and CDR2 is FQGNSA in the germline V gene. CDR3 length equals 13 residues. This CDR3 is CASSSQGFYGYTF. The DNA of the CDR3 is TGTGCCAGCAGCTCACAGGGGTTCTATGGCTACACCTTC.

The CDR3 loop is CASSQEAQGQIYGYTF. The CDR3 coding sequence is TGCGCCAGCAGCCAAGAAGCCCAGGGACAGATATATGGCTACACCTTC. The J gene is TRBJ1-2, the V gene TRBV4-3, with 7 bases identical to TRBD1. The CDR3 consists of 16 residues. Germline CDR1 is LGHNA and CDR2 is YSLEER. V shed 0 bases, J shed 5 bases, and the junction held 9 bases outside the gene matches.

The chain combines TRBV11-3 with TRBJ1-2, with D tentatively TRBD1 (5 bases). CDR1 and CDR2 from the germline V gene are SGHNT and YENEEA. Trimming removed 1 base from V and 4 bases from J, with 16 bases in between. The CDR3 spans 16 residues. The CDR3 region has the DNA TGTGCCAGCAGCTTAGGGGTGGGCACGGGGGTCTATGGCTACACCTTC. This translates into CASSLGVGTGVYGYTF.

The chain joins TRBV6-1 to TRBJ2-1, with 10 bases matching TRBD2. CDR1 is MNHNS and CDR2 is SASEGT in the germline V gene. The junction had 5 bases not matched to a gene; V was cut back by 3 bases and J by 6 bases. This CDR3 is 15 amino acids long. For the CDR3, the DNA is TGTGCCAGCAGTGAGTGGCTAGCGGGAGCCAATGAGCAGTTCTTC. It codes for CASSEWLAGANEQFF.

CDR3 coding DNA: TGCGCCAGCAGCTTTACCCAGGGGGCGGGGAATGAGCAGTTCTTC. Its translation is CASSFTQGAGNEQFF. The J gene is TRBJ2-1, the V gene TRBV5-1; TRBD1 aligns across 8 bases. J was trimmed by 7 bases and V by 2 bases; bases with no gene match: 8. Looked up from germline, CDR1 is SGHRS and CDR2 is YFSETQ. The CDR3 totals 15 residues.

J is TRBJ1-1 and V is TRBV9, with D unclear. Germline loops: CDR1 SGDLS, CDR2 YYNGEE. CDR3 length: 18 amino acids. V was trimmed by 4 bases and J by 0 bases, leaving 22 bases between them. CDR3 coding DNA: TGTGCCAGCAGCCCACCTCTGAACGAGGAGGTCATGAACACTGAAGCTTTCTTT. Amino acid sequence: CASSPPLNEEVMNTEAFF.

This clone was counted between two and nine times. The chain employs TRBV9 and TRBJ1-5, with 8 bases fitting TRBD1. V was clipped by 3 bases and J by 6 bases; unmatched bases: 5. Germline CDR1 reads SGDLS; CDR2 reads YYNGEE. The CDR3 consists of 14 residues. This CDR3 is CASSAGQGPQPQHF. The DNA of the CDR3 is TGTGCCAGCAGCGCCGGACAGGGCCCTCAGCCCCAGCATTTT.

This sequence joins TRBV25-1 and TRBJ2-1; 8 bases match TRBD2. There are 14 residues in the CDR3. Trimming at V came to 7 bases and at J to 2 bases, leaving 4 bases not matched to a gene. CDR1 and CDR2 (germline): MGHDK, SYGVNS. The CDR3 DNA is TGTGCCAGCACTAATAGCGGGACCTACAATGAGCAGTTCTTC. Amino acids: CASTNSGTYNEQFF. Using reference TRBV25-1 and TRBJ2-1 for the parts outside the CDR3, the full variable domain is EADIYQTPRYLVIGTGKKITLECSQTMGHDKMYWYQQDPGMELHLIHYSYGVNSTEKGDLSSESTVSRIRTEHFPLTLESARPSHTSQYLCASTNSGTYNEQFFGPGTRLTVL.

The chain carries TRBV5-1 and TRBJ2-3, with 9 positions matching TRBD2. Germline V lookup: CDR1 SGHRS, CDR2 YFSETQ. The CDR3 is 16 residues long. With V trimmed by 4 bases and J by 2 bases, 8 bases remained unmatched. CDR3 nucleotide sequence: TGCGCCAGCAGCCCTCCACCTAGCGGGACCACAGATACGCAGTATTTT. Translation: CASSPPPSGTTDTQYF.